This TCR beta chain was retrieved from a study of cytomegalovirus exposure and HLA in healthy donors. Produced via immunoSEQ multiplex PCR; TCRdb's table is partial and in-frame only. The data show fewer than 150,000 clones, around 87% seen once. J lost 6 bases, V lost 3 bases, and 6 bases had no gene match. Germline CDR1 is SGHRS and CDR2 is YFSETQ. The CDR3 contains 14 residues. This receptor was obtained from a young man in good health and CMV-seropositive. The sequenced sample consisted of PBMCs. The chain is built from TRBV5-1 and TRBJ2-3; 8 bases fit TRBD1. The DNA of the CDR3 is TGCGCCAGCAGCTGGTCAAACAGGGGGGATACGCAGTATTTT. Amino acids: CASSWSNRGDTQYF.